This is a list of T cell receptor beta chains from one sample in a study of post-analysis software for immune sequencing data. Each CDR3 protein gets one entry after TCRdb re-called the PCR reads with MiXCR. The sample has 800,000 to 950,000 distinct CDR3 sequences; about 50% are singletons. Sequenced: blood. These receptors were collected from a girl under 18 with multiple sclerosis. CDR3s include the opening cysteine and the closing phenylalanine or tryptophan. D genes are given only for firm matches. A row's size may be missing; if present it is once, few, many or a size class.

size: few
V: TRBV7-8
J: TRBJ2-7
D: NA
DNA: TGTGCCAGCATCCCAGGGGCAGAAAGCTCCTACGAGCAGTACTTC
CDR3: CASIPGAESSYEQYF

size: NA
V: TRBV6-2/TRBV6-3
J: TRBJ2-1
D: NA
DNA: TGTGCCAGCACCGGGGGCTCCTACAATGAGCAGTTCTTC
CDR3: CASTGGSYNEQFF

size: NA
V: TRBV9
J: TRBJ1-3
D: NA
DNA: TGTGCCAGCAGCCCGACCTCTGGAAACACCATATATTTT
CDR3: CASSPTSGNTIYF

size: NA
V: TRBV20-1
J: TRBJ2-7
D: TRBD2
DNA: TGCAGTGCTCCTAAGACTAGCGGGAGACGCGACGAGCAGTACTTC
CDR3: CSAPKTSGRRDEQYF

size: NA
V: TRBV10-3
J: TRBJ1-1
D: TRBD1
DNA: TGTGCCATCAGTTCGACAGGGAAGAACACTGAAGCTTTCTTT
CDR3: CAISSTGKNTEAFF

size: NA
V: TRBV29-1
J: TRBJ2-5
D: TRBD2
DNA: TGCAGCGCCGGGGGGAGGTTTCAAGAGACCCAGTACTTC
CDR3: CSAGGRFQETQYF

size: NA
V: TRBV2
J: TRBJ2-7
D: TRBD2
DNA: TGTGCCAGCAGTGAAGCGGTAGCGGGAGGTTCCTACGAGCAGTACTTC
CDR3: CASSEAVAGGSYEQYF

size: NA
V: TRBV21-1
J: TRBJ1-2
D: NA
DNA: TGTGCCAGCAGCAAGGGGACCGGGACAGGAGCTCGTGACGACTATGGCTACACCTTC
CDR3: CASSKGTGTGARDDYGYTF

size: few
V: TRBV29-1
J: TRBJ2-3
D: NA
DNA: TGCAGCGTTGAAAAAACTACCAGCTCCACGCAGTATTTT
CDR3: CSVEKTTSSTQYF

size: NA
V: TRBV7-3
J: TRBJ2-1
D: NA
DNA: TGTGCCAGCAGTTTCACGGGGAAGGCCTACAATGAGCAGTTCTTC
CDR3: CASSFTGKAYNEQFF

size: NA
V: TRBV12-3/TRBV12-4
J: TRBJ2-7
D: TRBD1
DNA: TGTGCCAGCTCCCCCGAGCTGGGGACAGCGGCCTACGAGCAGTACTTC
CDR3: CASSPELGTAAYEQYF

size: NA
V: TRBV20-1
J: TRBJ2-1
D: TRBD2
DNA: TGCAGTGCCCAGAGCGGGGGGAGCTCCTACAATGAGCAGTTCTTC
CDR3: CSAQSGGSSYNEQFF

size: NA
V: TRBV29-1
J: TRBJ2-1
D: TRBD2
DNA: TGCAGCGTCCCTAGCGGGAGTGGGTATGAGCAGTTCTTC
CDR3: CSVPSGSGYEQFF

size: few
V: TRBV29-1
J: TRBJ2-5
D: TRBD1
DNA: TGCAGCGTCGATCCCGGGACAGGGGTTGGGGAGACCCAGTACTTC
CDR3: CSVDPGTGVGETQYF

size: once
V: TRBV12-3/TRBV12-4
J: TRBJ1-2
D: NA
DNA: TGTGCCAGCAGTTTAAGTGCCCATGGCTACACCTTC
CDR3: CASSLSAHGYTF

size: few
V: TRBV20-1
J: TRBJ2-5
D: NA
DNA: TGCAGTGCCCCGGGCCACGGGGCAGAGACCCAGTACTTC
CDR3: CSAPGHGAETQYF

size: NA
V: TRBV7-3
J: TRBJ2-7
D: TRBD2
DNA: TGTGCCAGCAGCTCCCCCCAAGGCCAGGGACTAGCGGGAGGAAGCTCCTACAATGAGCAGTACTTC
CDR3: CASSSPQGQGLAGGSSYNEQYF

size: once
V: TRBV6-2/TRBV6-3
J: TRBJ2-1
D: TRBD2
DNA: TGTGCCAGCAGTCAAAGCGGGAGGGCTAGTGAGCAGTTCTTC
CDR3: CASSQSGRASEQFF

size: NA
V: TRBV29-1
J: TRBJ2-7
D: TRBD2
DNA: TGCAGCGTTGAAGGCCTAGCGGGAGGTACCTACGAGCAGTACTTC
CDR3: CSVEGLAGGTYEQYF

size: NA
V: TRBV25-1
J: TRBJ2-5
D: TRBD1
DNA: TGTGCCAGCAGTGGCGTGGGGACAGGGTATCGGGAGACCCAGTACTTC
CDR3: CASSGVGTGYRETQYF

size: NA
V: TRBV7-2
J: TRBJ2-7
D: NA
DNA: TGTGCCAGCAGCGAGGTAGGGGGGGACGAGCAGTACTTC
CDR3: CASSEVGGDEQYF

size: NA
V: TRBV29-1
J: TRBJ2-4
D: NA
DNA: TGCAGCGTTGAAGAGGGGAACGAGCAGTGCTTC
CDR3: CSVEEGNEQCF

size: NA
V: TRBV12-5
J: TRBJ2-7
D: TRBD1
DNA: TGTGCTAGTGGTTTGGTATCGGGAACAGGGGGCATCCACGAGCAGTACTTC
CDR3: CASGLVSGTGGIHEQYF

size: few
V: TRBV20-1
J: TRBJ2-3
D: TRBD2
DNA: TGCAGTGCTATTAGCGGGGGGAGCACAGATACGCAGTATTTT
CDR3: CSAISGGSTDTQYF

size: NA
V: TRBV19
J: TRBJ1-1
D: TRBD1
DNA: TGTGCCAGTAGCGACTCACGGTGGGACAGTGCTTTCTTT
CDR3: CASSDSRWDSAFF

size: few
V: TRBV6-6
J: TRBJ2-7
D: NA
DNA: TGTGCCAGCAGTTCTCTGGACGAGCAGTACTTC
CDR3: CASSSLDEQYF

size: few
V: TRBV5-1
J: TRBJ2-7
D: NA
DNA: TGCGCCAGCAGCTTGGAAGGGCCCCAACTCTACGAGCAGTACTTC
CDR3: CASSLEGPQLYEQYF

size: few
V: TRBV12-3/TRBV12-4
J: TRBJ1-2
D: NA
DNA: TGTGCCAGCAGCGACTGGGATGGCTACACCTTC
CDR3: CASSDWDGYTF

size: NA
V: TRBV10-3
J: TRBJ2-7
D: TRBD2
DNA: TGTGCCATCAGTGGGACTAGCGGGAACCCCTACGAGCAGTACTTC
CDR3: CAISGTSGNPYEQYF

size: few
V: TRBV15
J: TRBJ2-7
D: NA
DNA: TGTGCCACCAGCAGAGATCTGGGGGGGCTGAACTCCTACGAGCAGTACTTC
CDR3: CATSRDLGGLNSYEQYF

size: few
V: TRBV6-5
J: TRBJ2-4
D: TRBD1
DNA: TGTGCCAGCAGTTTGGACAGGGGCGCCAAAAACATTCAGTACTTC
CDR3: CASSLDRGAKNIQYF

size: NA
V: TRBV3-1
J: TRBJ1-6
D: NA
DNA: TGTGCCGGCAGCCTCAGGGCGGATTCACCCCTCCACTTT
CDR3: CAGSLRADSPLHF

size: NA
V: TRBV30
J: TRBJ1-2
D: NA
DNA: TGTGCCTGGGACACCTTTAACTATGGCTACACCTTC
CDR3: CAWDTFNYGYTF

size: NA
V: TRBV20-1
J: TRBJ2-1
D: NA
DNA: TGCAGTGCCTCCAAAGTATCTGGGGGGAATGAGCAGTTCTTC
CDR3: CSASKVSGGNEQFF

size: few
V: TRBV20-1
J: TRBJ2-5
D: NA
DNA: TGCAGTGCTATCCCGGCGGGGCCCCAAGAGACCCAGTACTTC
CDR3: CSAIPAGPQETQYF

size: few
V: TRBV6-6
J: TRBJ1-6
D: NA
DNA: TGTGCCAGCAGTAGGGACGGATCATCACCCCTCCACTTT
CDR3: CASSRDGSSPLHF

size: NA
V: TRBV5-1
J: TRBJ2-5
D: NA
DNA: TGCGCCAGCAGCTTAATGGGGGTAGAGGAGACCCAGTACTTC
CDR3: CASSLMGVEETQYF

size: few
V: TRBV6-6
J: TRBJ2-7
D: TRBD2
DNA: TGTGCCAGCAGGTGGGGGGAGGGCCGGAATGAGCAGTACTTC
CDR3: CASRWGEGRNEQYF

size: NA
V: TRBV5-1
J: TRBJ2-7
D: TRBD1
DNA: TGCGCCAGCAGCTCGCCGGGGACAGGGGGCGACGAGCAGTACTTC
CDR3: CASSSPGTGGDEQYF

size: few
V: TRBV4-2
J: TRBJ2-3
D: TRBD2
DNA: TGTGCCAGCAGCCAAGATGCCAGCGGGGGATTAACAGATACGCAGTATTTT
CDR3: CASSQDASGGLTDTQYF

size: few
V: TRBV29-1
J: TRBJ1-2
D: NA
DNA: TGCAGCGTTGAGGCGGGAGCCCACAACTATGGCTACACCTTC
CDR3: CSVEAGAHNYGYTF

size: NA
V: TRBV2
J: TRBJ1-2
D: NA
DNA: TGTGCCAGCAGTGAATGGCTATCCTATGGCTACACCTTC
CDR3: CASSEWLSYGYTF

size: NA
V: TRBV6-2/TRBV6-3
J: TRBJ2-7
D: TRBD2
DNA: TGTGCCAGCAGTTGGACTAGCAGCATCTCTTCCTACGAGCAGTACTTC
CDR3: CASSWTSSISSYEQYF

size: NA
V: TRBV10-3
J: TRBJ1-2
D: NA
DNA: TGTGCCATCAGTGAAAACTCTCAACGGATCTATGGCTACACCTTC
CDR3: CAISENSQRIYGYTF

size: few
V: TRBV7-3
J: TRBJ2-3
D: NA
DNA: TGTGCCAGCAGCCCCCGACTGGCAGATACGCAGTATTTT
CDR3: CASSPRLADTQYF

size: NA
V: TRBV7-9
J: TRBJ2-7
D: NA
DNA: TGTGCCAGCAGGGCCGGTGAAGTCTACGAGCAGTACTTC
CDR3: CASRAGEVYEQYF

size: NA
V: TRBV3-1
J: TRBJ2-7
D: TRBD2
DNA: TGTGCCAGCAGCTCTTTAGCGGGGATCTACGAGCAGTACTTC
CDR3: CASSSLAGIYEQYF

size: NA
V: TRBV9
J: TRBJ2-3
D: NA
DNA: TGTGCCAGCAGCGGAGAGACTACTAGAGGCACAGATACGCAGTATTTT
CDR3: CASSGETTRGTDTQYF

size: NA
V: TRBV20-1
J: TRBJ2-7
D: NA
DNA: TGCAGTGCTACCGCAGGAGGGCTAGCCAGATCCTACGAGCAGTACTTC
CDR3: CSATAGGLARSYEQYF

size: few
V: TRBV6-5
J: TRBJ1-2
D: NA
DNA: TGTGCCAGCAAAAGTGGGACACAGAAAACTTATGGCTACACCTTC
CDR3: CASKSGTQKTYGYTF

size: NA
V: TRBV7-8
J: TRBJ1-4
D: TRBD1
DNA: TGTGCCAGCAGCATTAGGAATGGACAGGGAAGTGAAAAACTGTTTTTT
CDR3: CASSIRNGQGSEKLFF

size: NA
V: TRBV4-1
J: TRBJ2-5
D: TRBD2
DNA: TGCGCCAGCAGCCACGTACCTAGCGGGAGGGAGGAGACCCAGTACTTC
CDR3: CASSHVPSGREETQYF

size: NA
V: TRBV12-3/TRBV12-4
J: TRBJ2-7
D: TRBD1
DNA: TGTGCCAGCAGCTCACCAAGACAGGGAAGTTTCTACGAGCAGTACTTC
CDR3: CASSSPRQGSFYEQYF

size: NA
V: TRBV12-3/TRBV12-4
J: TRBJ2-7
D: TRBD2
DNA: TGTGCCAGCAGACGTACTAGCGGGAGGAACGAGCAGTACTTC
CDR3: CASRRTSGRNEQYF

size: few
V: TRBV5-1
J: TRBJ2-5
D: TRBD2
DNA: TGCGCCAGCAGCTTGCGCTCGGGGGGACAGACCCAGTACTTC
CDR3: CASSLRSGGQTQYF

size: few
V: TRBV30
J: TRBJ2-7
D: TRBD2
DNA: TGTGCCTCCGTTGGCGGGGGGGCATTCTACAATGAGCAGTACTTC
CDR3: CASVGGGAFYNEQYF

size: NA
V: TRBV11-3
J: TRBJ2-1
D: NA
DNA: TGTGCCAGCAGCTCGCGAGCCGGGACCCACAATGAGCAGTTCTTC
CDR3: CASSSRAGTHNEQFF

size: NA
V: TRBV6-5
J: TRBJ2-1
D: TRBD2
DNA: TGTGCCAGCAGGCGGGGACTAGCGGGAGGCGATGAGCAGTTCTTC
CDR3: CASRRGLAGGDEQFF

size: NA
V: TRBV2
J: TRBJ2-5
D: NA
DNA: TGTGCCAGCAGTGGGCGGACGGTACAAGAGACCCAGTACTTC
CDR3: CASSGRTVQETQYF

size: NA
V: TRBV20-1
J: TRBJ1-2
D: TRBD1
DNA: TGCAGTGCTAGAGGGGCGGACAGGGCGCGGAGCGATGGCTACACCTTC
CDR3: CSARGADRARSDGYTF